The 19 T cell receptor beta chains below all came from one sample that was sequenced in a study of early stage breast cancer tumors. Only in-frame clones appear in the TCRdb table, and some are missing; sequencing was by immunoSEQ multiplex PCR. The table has 25,000 to 35,000 clones, around three quarters seen once; the top ten hold over 9.5%. Sequencing used blood. Receptors were obtained from a person between 55 and 69 years old with breast cancer.

This clone has only one observation. The chain joins TRBV7-9 to TRBJ1-1; D is ambiguous. V lost 1 base and J 1 base, leaving 4 bases between the germline ends. In germline, CDR1 is SEHNR, CDR2 FQNEAQ (reference sequence). This CDR3 has 13 amino acids. DNA of the CDR3: TGTGCCAGCAGCTTAGAAGCGAACACTGAAGCTTTCTTT. This encodes CASSLEANTEAFF.

The rearrangement links TRBV27 to TRBJ2-2; 11 bases are a match to TRBD2. The CDR3 has 13 residues. The V gene's germline CDR1 is MNHEY and CDR2 SMNVEV (reference sequence). After removal of 10 bases from V and 5 bases from J, the junction contained 3 bases not matched to a gene. The CDR3: CATRTSGTGELFF. The CDR3 DNA reads TGTGCCACCCGGACTAGCGGGACCGGGGAGCTGTTTTTT.

This rearrangement joins TRBV4-3 to TRBJ2-7, with 11 bases that match TRBD2. The CDR3 runs to 15 residues. Germline CDR1 and CDR2: LGHNA and YSLEER. V was clipped by 4 bases and J by 2 bases; unmatched bases: 4. DNA of the CDR3: TGCGCCAGCAGCCGCTTAGCGGGAGGGGCCTACGAGCAGTACTTC. Translating it yields CASSRLAGGAYEQYF.

The chain uses TRBV19 and TRBJ1-5, with D unclear. CDR1 and CDR2 (germline): LNHDA, SQIVND (reference sequence). V dropped 7 bases and J dropped 3 bases, with 19 bases sitting between them. The CDR3 has 16 residues. The CDR3, as DNA: TGTGCCAGTAACCACTTGGAGCACGGGAACAATCAGCCCCAGCATTTT. Its translation: CASNHLEHGNNQPQHF.

This clone was seen only once. The chain employs TRBV29-1 and TRBJ1-2; maybe TRBD1 (6 bases). The V end lost 0 bases, the J end lost 8 bases, and 13 bases lay between the germline ends. Germline CDR1 is SQVTM and CDR2 is ANQGSEA. The CDR3 covers 13 residues. The CDR3 coding sequence is TGCAGCGTTGAAGATATGGGGGCAGGAGGCTACACCTTC. Protein sequence: CSVEDMGAGGYTF.

This sequence joins TRBV30 and TRBJ1-3, with TRBD1 identical over 7 bases. V shed 5 bases, J shed 3 bases, and the junction held 7 bases outside the gene matches. CDR3 length: 14 residues. Germline loops: CDR1 GTSNPN, CDR2 SVGIG (reference sequence). CDR3 sequence: CAWGQQGYGNTIYF. CDR3 sequence (DNA): TGTGCCTGGGGGCAACAGGGGTATGGAAACACCATATATTTT. Full variable domain (outside the CDR3, taken from reference TRBV30 and TRBJ1-3): SQTIHQWPATLVQPVGSPLSLECTVEGTSNPNLYWYRQAAGRGLQLLFYSVGIGQISSEVPQNLSASRPQDRQFILSSKKLLLSDSGFYLCAWGQQGYGNTIYFGEGSWLTVV.

The V and J genes are TRBV18 and TRBJ2-2; the match to TRBD2 covers 7 bases. This CDR3 contains 15 residues. V trimming: 3 bases; J trimming: 7 bases; junction bases outside the gene matches: 8. Germline V gives CDR1 KGHSH, CDR2 LQKENI. Here the CDR3 reads CASSPQSRGDGELFF. As DNA, the CDR3 is TGTGCCAGCTCACCGCAAAGCCGGGGGGACGGGGAGCTGTTTTTT.

V usage is TRBV7-6 and J usage is TRBJ1-1, with 7 bases matching TRBD1. V was clipped by 2 bases and J by 2 bases; unmatched bases: 5. The CDR3 has 15 residues. Per the germline V gene, CDR1 is SGHVS and CDR2 is FNYEAQ. CDR3 sequence: CASSLYGTANTEAFF. The CDR3 DNA is TGTGCCAGCAGCTTATACGGGACAGCTAACACTGAAGCTTTCTTT.

The chain employs TRBV2 and TRBJ1-2; D gene uncertain. Trimming took 7 bases from V and 4 from J, leaving 7 bases between them. This CDR3 is built from 11 residues. The germline gives CDR1 SNHLY, CDR2 FYNNEI. As DNA, the CDR3 is TGTGCCAGCACCGCGGGCTATGGCTACACCTTC. The encoded protein is CASTAGYGYTF.

This chain joins TRBV12-2 and TRBJ2-7; TRBD2, as called in the table, went unchecked against the DNA. TRBV12-2 is recorded as a pseudogene. This CDR3 contains 15 residues. CDR3 residues: CASRLAVRGSYEQYF. Written as DNA, the CDR3 is TGTGCAAGTCGGTTGGCGGTTCGGGGTTCGTACGAGCAGTACTTC.

The CDR3 bases are TGTGCCAGCTCAGGGGGCAGGGTCACTGAAGCTTTCTTT. Translated: CASSGGRVTEAFF. The rearrangement links TRBV7-2 to TRBJ1-1; TRBD1 aligns across 8 bases. The CDR3 has 13 residues. Losses at the gene ends were 8 bases for V and 4 bases for J; bases not matched to a gene: 6. CDR1 is SGHTA, CDR2 FQGNSA, per germline.

The chain couples TRBV2 to TRBJ2-5; 8 positions agree with TRBD2. The length of the CDR3 is 13 residues. Germline V gives CDR1 SNHLY, CDR2 FYNNEI. After removal of 7 bases from V and 5 bases from J, the junction contained 6 bases not matched to a gene. In nucleotides, the CDR3 is TGTGCCAGCAACGCACTAGCGGAGGAGACCCAGTACTTC. Its translation: CASNALAEETQYF. The full variable domain, completed using reference TRBV2 and TRBJ2-5, is EPEVTQTPSHQVTQMGQEVILRCVPISNHLYFYWYRQILGQKVEFLVSFYNNEISEKSEIFDDQFSVERPDGSNFTLKIRSTKLEDSAMYFCASNALAEETQYFGPGTRLLVL.

This chain joins TRBV4-2 and TRBJ2-3; 7 bases map to TRBD2. The CDR3 has 17 residues. Germline loops: CDR1 LGHNA, CDR2 YNFKEQ. The J segment lost 3 bases and the V segment lost 0 bases, leaving 9 bases of the junction unmatched. CDR3 amino acids: CASSQDHRGSGTDTQYF. Written as DNA, the CDR3 is TGTGCCAGCAGCCAAGATCATCGGGGTAGCGGGACAGATACGCAGTATTTT.

A few counts support this clone. J is TRBJ1-2 and V is TRBV19, with 9 positions matching TRBD1. The CDR3 length is 13 residues. Germline values: CDR1 LNHDA, CDR2 SQIVND (reference sequence). The junction had 5 bases not matched to a gene; V was cut back by 5 bases and J by 7 bases. The CDR3 DNA reads TGTGCCAGTAGTGCACAGGGGGCAAGTGGCTACACCTTC. As protein: CASSAQGASGYTF.

This chain connects TRBV13 to TRBJ2-1, with a possible D match to TRBD2 (7 bases). Germline CDR1 reads PRHDT; CDR2 reads FYEKMQ (reference sequence). The V gene lost 6 bases and the J gene lost 4 bases, with 22 bases spanning the gap. The CDR3 has 17 residues. The DNA for the CDR3 is TGTGCCAGCAGTTCTAGGGGGGAGGGACAAGATTACAATGAGCAGTTCTTC. This codes for CASSSRGEGQDYNEQFF.

CDR3 DNA: TGTGCCAGCGGGGCCGGGACAGACCCTTACGAGCAGTACTTC. Protein product: CASGAGTDPYEQYF. This chain links TRBV27 with TRBJ2-7, with TRBD1 matching 7 bases. The CDR3 length is 14 residues. Germline V gives CDR1 MNHEY, CDR2 SMNVEV (reference sequence). The J segment lost 4 bases and the V segment lost 8 bases, leaving 11 bases of the junction unmatched.

This clone has a single count. The rearrangement links TRBV6-5 to TRBJ2-7, with TRBD2 matching over 7 bases. V trimming: 3 bases; J trimming: 1 base; junction bases outside the gene matches: 6. The CDR3 totals 15 residues. Germline assignment: CDR1 MNHEY and CDR2 SVGAGI. This CDR3 is CASSYSWEGSYEQYF. The DNA for the CDR3 is TGTGCCAGCAGTTATTCGTGGGAGGGGTCCTACGAGCAGTACTTC.

The rearrangement links TRBV29-1 to TRBJ2-7, with TRBD1 matching 10 bases. This CDR3 is built from 13 residues. Germline V CDR1 and CDR2: SQVTM, ANQGSEA. V lost 6 bases to trimming and J lost 2 bases; unmatched junction nucleotides: 4. CDR3 in amino acids: CSVTGTGAYEQYF. The CDR3 nucleotides are TGCAGCGTGACCGGGACAGGGGCCTACGAGCAGTACTTC.

This clone was observed a handful of times. The gene calls are TRBV7-2 and TRBJ1-5; TRBD1 might be the D (6 bases). Looked up from germline, CDR1 is SGHTA and CDR2 is FQGNSA. CDR3 size: 14 residues. With 5 bases removed from V and 4 bases from J, the gap between germline ends came to 12 bases. The CDR3 DNA is TGTGCCAGCAGCCCATACAGGGATAATCAGCCCCAGCATTTT. Its translation: CASSPYRDNQPQHF.